The clone carrying this TCR beta chain was detected only a few times. The antigen is undetermined. This record belongs to a study of T-cell memory formation after mild COVID-19. Points from the study as a whole: Day 15 to 85 contracting clones showed balanced CD4/CD8; later expanders leaned CD4+.

TCRdb re-analysed the 5' RACE reads in MiXCR, keeping a single row per CDR3 protein. The table has about 250,000 distinct CDR3 sequences, less than 20% seen once. V dropped 3 bases and J dropped 1 base, with 9 bases sitting between them. Per germline, CDR1 MDHEN and CDR2 SYDVKM. The CDR3 consists of 14 residues. This TCR came from a man in his late teens or twenties who had mild COVID-19 (a few samples of this study predate the infection). Cell type and time point are not known. V is TRBV28 and J is TRBJ1-1; D gene unclear. The sequencing input was PBMCs or a T cell subset sorted from them (not recorded which). CDR3 in amino acids: CASSFPQRNTEAFF. CDR3 bases: TGTGCCAGCAGTTTCCCCCAGAGGAACACTGAAGCTTTCTTT.